This T cell receptor (beta chain) emerged from a study of long-term antiretroviral therapy in people with HIV. Version v3.0 of the immunoSEQ assay was performed at survey level. Profiled with immunoSEQ multiplex PCR; TCRdb holds only in-frame clones, not every one. The table records 20,000 to 25,000 clones, roughly four fifths of them present only once. Every sample had roughly 0.95-11 million cryopreserved PBMC in it before DNA extraction. Remarks on this clone: Antigen specificity is unknown.

This CDR3 has 16 residues. Germline V gives CDR1 SGHDT, CDR2 YYEEEE. J lost 3 bases, V lost 6 bases, and 9 bases had no gene match. Overall study results and limits: HIV repertoires showed narrower CDR3 length ranges than controls.

Sequencing was performed on unsorted PBMCs, taken about 1.8 years before starting antiretroviral therapy. V gene TRBV5-6 combines with J gene TRBJ2-2, with 9 bases fitting TRBD2. The receptor was derived from a woman aged 40 to 50 with HIV. The CDR3 bases are TGTGCCAGCACATCCTTAGCGGGGGCCTACACCGGGGAGCTGTTTTTT. Translated: CASTSLAGAYTGELFF.